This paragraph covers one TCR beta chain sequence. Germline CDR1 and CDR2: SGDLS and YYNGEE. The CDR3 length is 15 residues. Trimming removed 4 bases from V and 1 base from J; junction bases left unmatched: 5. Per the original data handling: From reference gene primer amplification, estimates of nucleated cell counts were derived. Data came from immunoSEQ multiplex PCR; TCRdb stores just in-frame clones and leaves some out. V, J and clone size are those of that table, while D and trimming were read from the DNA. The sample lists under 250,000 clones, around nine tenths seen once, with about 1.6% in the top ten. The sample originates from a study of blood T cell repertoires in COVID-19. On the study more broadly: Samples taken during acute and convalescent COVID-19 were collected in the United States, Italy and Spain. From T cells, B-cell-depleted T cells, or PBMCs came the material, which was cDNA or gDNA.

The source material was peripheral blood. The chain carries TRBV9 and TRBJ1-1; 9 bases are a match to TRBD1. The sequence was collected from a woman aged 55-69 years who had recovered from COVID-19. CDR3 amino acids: CASSTQGATNTEAFF. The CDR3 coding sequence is TGTGCCAGCAGCACACAGGGGGCGACGAACACTGAAGCTTTCTTT.